This TCR beta chain was obtained from a study of Graves' ophthalmopathy and Graves' hyperthyroidism. This clonotype was seen at least ten times. CDR3 regions of TCR beta were amplified from RNA transcripts. Second-round multiplex PCR came after first-round RT-PCR with HTBI primers. TCRdb called the multiplex PCR reads again in MiXCR, with one record for every CDR3 protein. The sample contains about 210,000 distinct CDR3 sequences, roughly 29% of which appear only once. The receptor was isolated from a man aged 50-59 years with Graves' ophthalmopathy. What was sequenced was peripheral blood.

The CDR3 nucleotides read TGTGCCAGCAGCTTACTTAAGGGGACTAGCGGGACCGGGGAGCTGTTTTTT. It translates to CASSLLKGTSGTGELFF. The chain uses TRBV11-2 and TRBJ2-2, with 12 bases matching TRBD2. The trim removed 2 bases at V and 5 bases at J, leaving 6 bases unmatched. Germline-derived CDR1 and CDR2 are SGHAT and FQNNGV. The CDR3 is 17 amino acids.